These T cell receptor beta chains were read from a single sample in a study of response to subunit inactivated influenza vaccine. One entry per CDR3 protein results from TCRdb running MiXCR on the RT-PCR reads. Among about 570,000 distinct CDR3 sequences listed, approximately 10% were seen once. These data also formed part of another study, on T cells expressing NK-cell markers.

Sample: PBMCs from blood, taken on the day of vaccination. Receptor source: a man aged 50-60 years who received an inactivated influenza vaccine. CDR3s include the opening cysteine and the closing phenylalanine or tryptophan. The D gene is left open where the match is weak. Clone sizes are given selectively: once, few, many, or a class where the clone is expanded.

CDR3: CASSQGLGVSYEQYF
DNA: TGCGCCAGCAGCCAAGGGCTAGGGGTTTCGTACGAGCAGTACTTC
D: NA
size: NA
V: TRBV4-3
J: TRBJ2-7

CDR3: CAISEHSAGAKTSADTQYF
DNA: TGTGCCATCAGTGAACATTCGGCGGGGGCCAAAACGTCCGCAGATACGCAGTATTTT
D: NA
size: few
V: TRBV10-3
J: TRBJ2-3

CDR3: CASSSTGPPNEQFF
DNA: TGTGCCAGCAGTTCAACAGGGCCCCCTAATGAGCAGTTCTTC
D: NA
size: NA
V: TRBV12-3/TRBV12-4
J: TRBJ2-1

CDR3: CASSQDRTGGTDTQYF
DNA: TGCGCCAGCAGCCAAGATCGGACGGGTGGCACAGATACGCAGTATTTT
D: NA
size: few
V: TRBV4-3
J: TRBJ2-3

CDR3: CATGQANTMNTEAFF
DNA: TGTGCCACCGGACAGGCCAACACCATGAACACTGAAGCTTTCTTT
D: TRBD1
size: NA
V: TRBV7-9
J: TRBJ1-1

CDR3: CASSSSQGDTQYF
DNA: TGTGCCAGCAGCTCTTCGCAGGGGGATACGCAGTATTTT
D: NA
size: NA
V: TRBV7-2
J: TRBJ2-3

CDR3: CASSDPWVQETQYF
DNA: TGTGCCAGCAGTGACCCGTGGGTCCAAGAGACCCAGTACTTC
D: NA
size: many
V: TRBV2
J: TRBJ2-5

CDR3: CASTLGVSGFPPDTQYF
DNA: TGTGCCAGCACTTTAGGAGTTAGCGGGTTTCCGCCAGATACGCAGTATTTT
D: TRBD2
size: few
V: TRBV12-3/TRBV12-4
J: TRBJ2-3

CDR3: CASSLARALDEQFF
DNA: TGTGCCAGCAGTTTAGCCAGGGCTTTGGATGAGCAGTTCTTC
D: NA
size: few
V: TRBV12-3/TRBV12-4
J: TRBJ2-1

CDR3: CASSQDRGSEGGKLFF
DNA: TGCGCCAGCAGCCAAGATAGGGGCTCCGAGGGTGGAAAACTGTTTTTT
D: NA
size: NA
V: TRBV4-3
J: TRBJ1-4

CDR3: CASSLRDRFYEQYF
DNA: TGTGCCAGCAGTCTCCGGGACAGATTCTACGAGCAGTACTTC
D: TRBD1
size: NA
V: TRBV12-3/TRBV12-4
J: TRBJ2-7

CDR3: CSARVGISDSYEQYF
DNA: TGCAGTGCTAGAGTAGGTATTAGCGACTCCTACGAGCAGTACTTC
D: NA
size: few
V: TRBV20-1
J: TRBJ2-7

CDR3: CASRRTGAKNTGELFF
DNA: TGTGCCAGCAGACGGACAGGGGCCAAGAACACCGGGGAGCTGTTTTTT
D: TRBD1
size: NA
V: TRBV28
J: TRBJ2-2

CDR3: CASGNRDRGYAGELFF
DNA: TGCGCCAGCGGAAACCGGGACAGGGGTTATGCCGGGGAGCTGTTTTTT
D: TRBD1
size: NA
V: TRBV4-3
J: TRBJ2-2

CDR3: CSVVGTSHEQYF
DNA: TGCAGCGTTGTCGGGACTTCTCACGAGCAGTACTTC
D: NA
size: few
V: TRBV29-1
J: TRBJ2-7

CDR3: CASSQNGWGGDTEAFF
DNA: TGCGCCAGCAGCCAGAACGGTTGGGGGGGGGATACTGAAGCTTTCTTT
D: NA
size: many
V: TRBV4-1
J: TRBJ1-1

CDR3: CASSQTQDTGELFF
DNA: TGCGCCAGCAGCCAAACACAGGACACCGGGGAGCTGTTTTTT
D: NA
size: many
V: TRBV4-3
J: TRBJ2-2